These 19 T cell receptor beta chains were all obtained from the same sample, sequenced in a study of blood T cell repertoires in COVID-19. Profiled with immunoSEQ multiplex PCR; TCRdb holds only in-frame clones, not every one. The table has some 250,000 clones, approximately 87% seen once. Sequenced: peripheral blood. These receptors were collected from a woman in her twenties or thirties with COVID-19, enrolled during active disease.

The chain recombines TRBV3-1 (or the pseudogene TRBV3-2) with TRBJ1-2, with no clear D. CDR3 size: 16 residues. V was trimmed by 0 bases and J by 3 bases, leaving 14 bases between them. CDR1 is LGHDT and CDR2 is YNNKEL in the germline V gene (reference sequence). CDR3 region: CASSQDDPGSHYGYTF. In nucleotides, the CDR3 is TGTGCCAGCAGCCAAGACGATCCAGGCAGTCACTATGGCTACACCTTC.

This sequence joins TRBV5-4 and TRBJ2-7; D uncertain. Trimming removed 4 bases at V and 0 bases at J, with 14 bases between. Per germline, CDR1 SGHNT and CDR2 YYREEE (reference sequence). The CDR3 length is 15 residues. Here the CDR3 DNA reads TGTGCCAGCAGCCCCGGGTCATCCAGCTCCTACGAGCAGTACTTC. Translated, it gives CASSPGSSSSYEQYF.

The V gene is TRBV15, the J gene TRBJ1-2; D ambiguous. Germline V gene data show CDR1 as LNHNV and CDR2 as YYDKDF (reference sequence). The V end was cut by 1 base, the J end by 8 bases, with 14 bases between. The CDR3 is made up of 14 amino acids. The CDR3 sequence: CATSRGEGSGGYTF. DNA for the CDR3: TGTGCCACCAGCAGAGGCGAAGGGAGTGGGGGCTACACCTTC.

The chain combines TRBV6-5 with TRBJ2-7; TRBD1 matches 10 bases. With V trimmed by 11 bases and J by 5 bases, 12 bases remained unmatched. The CDR3 is 14 residues long. Germline V gives CDR1 MNHEY, CDR2 SVGAGI. CDR3 nucleotides: TGTGCCGGAAAAGAGCGGACAGGGGGGGACGAGCAGTACTTC. This codes for CAGKERTGGDEQYF.

The CDR3 sequence: CASSSSTYEQFF. In DNA, the CDR3 is TGTGCCAGCAGCTCTTCCACATATGAGCAGTTCTTC. This chain links TRBV5-4 with TRBJ2-1; no firm D call. CDR3 length: 12 residues. V shed 3 bases and J shed 8 bases, with 9 bases lying between them. The V gene's germline CDR1 is SGHNT and CDR2 YYREEE (reference sequence).

This clone turned up a few times. The chain employs TRBV7-2 and TRBJ2-3; TRBD2 matches 8 bases. The CDR3 contains 15 residues. Losses at the gene ends were 5 bases for V and 4 bases for J; bases not matched to a gene: 8. In germline, CDR1 is SGHTA, CDR2 FQGNSA. CDR3: CASSHARRGADTQYF. The DNA of the CDR3 is TGTGCCAGCAGCCACGCCCGGCGGGGGGCAGATACGCAGTATTTT.

The chain employs TRBV19 and TRBJ1-1; 7 nucleotides agree with TRBD1. CDR1 LNHDA and CDR2 SQIVND come from the germline V gene (reference sequence). V lost 5 bases, J lost 2 bases, and 11 bases stayed unmatched. This CDR3 spans 16 amino acids. CDR3 DNA sequence: TGTGCCAGTAGTTTCCCGACAGGGCCACGAAACACTGAAGCTTTCTTT. Translated, it gives CASSFPTGPRNTEAFF. The variable domain in full, completed from reference TRBV19 and TRBJ1-1, reads DGGITQSPKYLFRKEGQNVTLSCEQNLNHDAMYWYRQDPGQGLRLIYYSQIVNDFQKGDIAEGYSVSREKKESFPLTVTSAQKNPTAFYLCASSFPTGPRNTEAFFGQGTRLTVV.

The rearrangement joins TRBV11-2 to TRBJ1-2; possibly TRBD1 for D (6 bases). Trimming removed 4 bases from V and 7 bases from J, with 19 bases in between. The CDR3 has 15 residues. Germline V lookup: CDR1 SGHAT, CDR2 FQNNGV. CDR3 protein: CASSSIRGAVSGYTF. The CDR3 DNA reads as TGTGCCAGCAGCTCTATTCGGGGGGCGGTCTCTGGCTACACCTTC. The whole variable domain, filled in from reference TRBV11-2 and TRBJ1-2, reads EAGVAQSPRYKIIEKRQSVAFWCNPISGHATLYWYQQILGQGPKLLIQFQNNGVVDDSQLPKDRFSAERLKGVDSTLKIQPAKLEDSAVYLCASSSIRGAVSGYTFGSGTRLTVV.

The genes are TRBV11-2 and TRBJ2-1, with 7 bases that match TRBD1. The CDR3 has 15 amino acids. The junction had 5 bases not matched to a gene; V was cut back by 5 bases and J by 1 base. Germline V gene lookup returns CDR1 SGHAT and CDR2 FQNNGV. The CDR3 spells CASSTGTASYNEQFF. The CDR3 DNA reads TGTGCCAGCAGCACCGGGACAGCTTCCTACAATGAGCAGTTCTTC.

V and J are TRBV9 and TRBJ1-2, with D uncertain. The CDR3 spans 12 residues. Trimming took 1 base from V and 5 from J, leaving 6 bases between them. Germline V gene data show CDR1 as SGDLS and CDR2 as YYNGEE. The CDR3 spells CASSVLEYGYTF. CDR3 nucleotides: TGTGCCAGCAGCGTATTGGAGTATGGCTACACCTTC. Full variable domain (outside the CDR3, taken from reference TRBV9 and TRBJ1-2): DSGVTQTPKHLITATGQRVTLRCSPRSGDLSVYWYQQSLDQGLQFLIQYYNGEERAKGNILERFSAQQFPDLHSELNLSSLELGDSALYFCASSVLEYGYTFGSGTRLTVV.

V gene TRBV4-1 combines with J gene TRBJ1-1; D not certain. V lost 1 base and J lost 1, with 16 bases in between. From germline, CDR1 is MGHRA and CDR2 YSYEKL. This CDR3 contains 17 residues. CDR3: CASSQVFFGAGNTEAFF. CDR3 sequence (DNA): TGCGCCAGCAGCCAAGTTTTTTTTGGAGCGGGGAACACTGAAGCTTTCTTT.

This clone came up once. The V call is TRBV16, the J call TRBJ1-1; 9 bases map to TRBD1. The germline V gene has CDR1 KGHSY and CDR2 FQNENV. The trim removed 4 bases at V and 8 bases at J, leaving 8 bases unmatched. This CDR3 is 14 amino acids long. The CDR3 protein is CASSLDPGQGEAFF. The CDR3 DNA follows: TGTGCCAGCAGCCTCGATCCGGGACAGGGAGAAGCTTTCTTT.

This clone was seen at least ten times. This sequence joins TRBV4-2 and TRBJ2-5; 8 bases map to TRBD2. V trimming: 4 bases; J trimming: 9 bases; junction bases outside the gene matches: 7. This CDR3 comprises 13 residues. Germline-derived CDR1 and CDR2 are LGHNA and YNFKEQ. The CDR3 DNA reads as TGTGCCAGCAGCCGCGGGAGGTCCGGGCCCCAGTACTTC. Translating it yields CASSRGRSGPQYF.

This chain joins TRBV4-1 and TRBJ2-5; a possible D gene is TRBD2 (7 bases). The CDR3 spans 16 residues. The ends were cut back, 4 bases at V and 5 bases at J, with 20 bases in the middle. Germline values: CDR1 MGHRA, CDR2 YSYEKL. The CDR3 coding sequence is TGCGCCAGCAGCCGGAGTCATCGGGGGGCTCGGGAGACCCAGTACTTC. Protein: CASSRSHRGARETQYF.

This clone was recorded a few times. The chain carries TRBV7-9 and TRBJ1-2; D possibly corresponds to TRBD1 (5 bases). There are 15 residues in the CDR3. From germline, CDR1 is SEHNR and CDR2 FQNEAQ (reference sequence). The germline V and J ends were trimmed by 4 bases and 3 bases, with 15 bases remaining between them. The CDR3 loop reads CASSSPQTVDYGYTF. CDR3 sequence (DNA): TGTGCCAGCAGCTCTCCCCAGACAGTAGACTATGGCTACACCTTC.

The chain uses TRBV6-2 or TRBV6-3 and TRBJ2-7; 8 nucleotides match TRBD1. The CDR3 totals 16 residues. Germline CDR1 and CDR2: MNHEY and SVGEGT. The V gene end was trimmed by 3 bases and the J gene end by 4 bases; junction bases not matched to a gene: 11. CDR3 region: CASSYSRRGLTYEQYF. The CDR3, as DNA: TGTGCCAGCAGTTATAGCCGCAGGGGGCTAACGTACGAGCAGTACTTC.

V gene TRBV19 combines with J gene TRBJ1-1, with 8 positions matching TRBD1. Germline CDR1 is LNHDA and CDR2 is SQIVND (reference sequence). V gave up 7 bases and J gave up 4 bases; unmatched junction bases: 11. There are 15 residues in the CDR3. CDR3 region: CASIPAGGAGTEAFF. CDR3 coding DNA: TGTGCCAGTATTCCGGCAGGGGGCGCCGGCACTGAAGCTTTCTTT.

This chain links TRBV29-1 with TRBJ2-3; D is uncertain. The germline gives CDR1 SQVTM, CDR2 ANQGSEA. There are 10 residues in the CDR3. Between the trimmed V and J ends, which lost 4 bases and 7 bases, there was a span of 6 bases. The CDR3 is CSVGDYTQYF. The CDR3 DNA reads as TGCAGCGTTGGCGATTATACGCAGTATTTT.

The V gene is TRBV9, the J gene TRBJ2-2, with no clear D. V was trimmed by 0 bases and J by 7 bases, leaving 13 bases between them. The CDR3 spans 15 residues. Looked up from germline, CDR1 is SGDLS and CDR2 is YYNGEE. The CDR3 sequence is CASSVAQQHLGELFF. CDR3 DNA sequence: TGTGCCAGCAGCGTAGCTCAACAGCATCTCGGGGAGCTGTTTTTT.